Listed below are T cell receptor beta chains from one sample, sequenced in a study of beta chain features in type 1 diabetes. Produced via immunoSEQ multiplex PCR; TCRdb's table is partial and in-frame only. This table holds about 340,000 clones, roughly 13% found once. Sequenced sample: naive CD4+ T cells from blood. The receptor source for this set is a woman between 18 and 29 years old with type 1 diabetes. Each CDR3 is given with its conserved first and last residue. D genes are given only for firm matches. A row's size may be missing; if present it is once, few, many or a size class.

clone size: few; CDR3 length: 15; D gene: TRBD1; J gene: TRBJ1-5; V gene: TRBV4-3; CDR3 protein: CASSQVRQGDQPQHF; CDR3 DNA: TGCGCCAGCAGCCAAGTCCGACAGGGGGATCAGCCCCAGCATTTT
clone size: few; CDR3 length: 14; D gene: NA; J gene: TRBJ2-1; V gene: TRBV18; CDR3 protein: CASSPTTGNNEQFF; CDR3 DNA: TGTGCCAGCTCACCAACTACAGGGAACAATGAGCAGTTCTTC
clone size: NA; CDR3 length: 17; D gene: NA; J gene: TRBJ2-1; V gene: TRBV9; CDR3 protein: CASSAPGLLGRHNEQFF; CDR3 DNA: TGTGCCAGCAGCGCCCCCGGTCTTTTGGGCAGACACAATGAGCAGTTCTTC
clone size: NA; CDR3 length: 17; D gene: TRBD2; J gene: TRBJ2-1; V gene: TRBV4-1; CDR3 protein: CASSQEGASGSYNEQFF; CDR3 DNA: TGCGCCAGCAGCCAAGAGGGGGCTAGCGGGAGTTACAATGAGCAGTTCTTC
clone size: few; CDR3 length: 14; D gene: TRBD2; J gene: TRBJ2-5; V gene: TRBV11-2; CDR3 protein: CASKTSGSRETQYF; CDR3 DNA: TGTGCCAGCAAGACTAGCGGGAGTAGGGAGACCCAGTACTTC
clone size: NA; CDR3 length: 13; D gene: TRBD1; J gene: TRBJ1-2; V gene: TRBV7-9; CDR3 protein: CASSPPGQGGYTF; CDR3 DNA: TGTGCCAGCAGCCCTCCGGGACAGGGTGGCTACACCTTC
clone size: NA; CDR3 length: 16; D gene: TRBD2; J gene: TRBJ2-1; V gene: TRBV15; CDR3 protein: CATSRDHPLSGNEQFF; CDR3 DNA: TGTGCCACCAGCAGAGATCACCCCCTTAGCGGGAATGAGCAGTTCTTC
clone size: few; CDR3 length: 14; D gene: NA; J gene: TRBJ1-1; V gene: TRBV5-4; CDR3 protein: CASTPAGRGFEAFF; CDR3 DNA: TGTGCCAGCACCCCGGCGGGCAGGGGATTTGAAGCTTTCTTT
clone size: NA; CDR3 length: 18; D gene: NA; J gene: TRBJ2-2; V gene: TRBV4-3; CDR3 protein: CASSLMITGTTNTGELFF; CDR3 DNA: TGCGCCAGCAGTCTTATGATAACAGGGACAACGAACACCGGGGAGCTGTTTTTT
clone size: few; CDR3 length: 16; D gene: TRBD2; J gene: TRBJ2-1; V gene: TRBV9; CDR3 protein: CASSVDWLAGGGEQFF; CDR3 DNA: TGTGCCAGCAGCGTAGATTGGCTAGCGGGAGGGGGTGAGCAGTTCTTC
clone size: NA; CDR3 length: 19; D gene: TRBD2; J gene: TRBJ2-1; V gene: TRBV29-1; CDR3 protein: CSVEALWREGLLFYNEQFF; CDR3 DNA: TGCAGCGTTGAAGCCCTCTGGCGGGAGGGCCTCCTATTCTACAATGAGCAGTTCTTC
clone size: few; CDR3 length: 14; D gene: NA; J gene: TRBJ2-3; V gene: TRBV2; CDR3 protein: CASSRTPYTDTQYF; CDR3 DNA: TGTGCCAGCAGTAGGACACCATATACAGATACGCAGTATTTT
clone size: few; CDR3 length: 15; D gene: TRBD1; J gene: TRBJ1-4; V gene: TRBV7-2; CDR3 protein: CASSLEGQFREKLFF; CDR3 DNA: TGTGCCAGCAGCTTAGAGGGACAGTTCCGGGAAAAACTGTTTTTT
clone size: NA; CDR3 length: 12; D gene: NA; J gene: TRBJ2-3; V gene: TRBV11-2; CDR3 protein: CASSERADTQYF; CDR3 DNA: TGTGCCAGCAGCGAAAGAGCAGATACGCAGTATTTT
clone size: NA; CDR3 length: 16; D gene: NA; J gene: TRBJ2-1; V gene: TRBV4-1; CDR3 protein: CASSQGRTVPYNEQFF; CDR3 DNA: TGCGCCAGCAGCCAAGGTCGGACAGTCCCTTACAATGAGCAGTTCTTC